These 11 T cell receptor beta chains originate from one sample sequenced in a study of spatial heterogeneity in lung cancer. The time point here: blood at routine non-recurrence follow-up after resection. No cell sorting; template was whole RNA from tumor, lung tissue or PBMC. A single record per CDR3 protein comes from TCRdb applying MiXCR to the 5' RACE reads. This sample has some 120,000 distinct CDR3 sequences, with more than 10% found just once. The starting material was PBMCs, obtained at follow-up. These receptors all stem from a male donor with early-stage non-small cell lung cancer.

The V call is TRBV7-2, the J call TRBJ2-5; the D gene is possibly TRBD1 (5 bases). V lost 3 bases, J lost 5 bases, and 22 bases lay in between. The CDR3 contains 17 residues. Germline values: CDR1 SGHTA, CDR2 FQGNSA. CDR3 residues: CASSLDPAGSWAETQYF. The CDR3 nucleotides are TGTGCCAGCAGCTTGGACCCCGCAGGGTCCTGGGCGGAGACCCAGTACTTC. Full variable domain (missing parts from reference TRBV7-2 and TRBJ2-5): GAGVSQSPSNKVTEKGKDVELRCDPISGHTALYWYRQSLGQGLEFLIYFQGNSAPDKSGLPSDRFSAERTGGSVSTLTIQRTQQEDSAVYLCASSLDPAGSWAETQYFGPGTRLLVL.

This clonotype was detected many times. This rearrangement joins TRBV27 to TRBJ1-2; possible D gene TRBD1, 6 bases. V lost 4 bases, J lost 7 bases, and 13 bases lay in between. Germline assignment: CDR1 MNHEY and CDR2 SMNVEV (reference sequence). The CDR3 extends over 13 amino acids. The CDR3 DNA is TGTGCCAGCAGTTCGGACAGTCTCCGTGGCTACACCTTC. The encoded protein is CASSSDSLRGYTF.

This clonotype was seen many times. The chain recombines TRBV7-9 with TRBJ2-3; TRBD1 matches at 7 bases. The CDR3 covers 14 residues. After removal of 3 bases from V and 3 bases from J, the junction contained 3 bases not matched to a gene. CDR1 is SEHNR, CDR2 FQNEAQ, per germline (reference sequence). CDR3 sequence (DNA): TGTGCCAGCAGCTTTAAGGGGGCGACAGATACGCAGTATTTT. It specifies CASSFKGATDTQYF.

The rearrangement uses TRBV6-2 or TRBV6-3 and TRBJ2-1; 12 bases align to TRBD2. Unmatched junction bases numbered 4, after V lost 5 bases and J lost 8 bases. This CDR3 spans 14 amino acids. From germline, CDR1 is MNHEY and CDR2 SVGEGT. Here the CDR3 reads CASSLAGGPYEQFF. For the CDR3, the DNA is TGTGCCAGCAGTCTAGCGGGGGGGCCCTATGAGCAGTTCTTC.

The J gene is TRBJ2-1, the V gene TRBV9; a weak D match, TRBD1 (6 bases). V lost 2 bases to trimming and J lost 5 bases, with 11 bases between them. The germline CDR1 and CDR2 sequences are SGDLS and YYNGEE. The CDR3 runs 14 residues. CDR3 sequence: CASSVGASNNEQFF. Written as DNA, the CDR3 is TGTGCCAGCAGCGTGGGGGCATCGAACAATGAGCAGTTCTTC.

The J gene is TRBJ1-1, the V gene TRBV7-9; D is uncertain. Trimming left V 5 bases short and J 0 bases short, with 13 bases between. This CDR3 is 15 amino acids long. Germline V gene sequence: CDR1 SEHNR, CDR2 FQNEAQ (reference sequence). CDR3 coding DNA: TGTGCCAGCAGCCCATTACGGGCAATGAACACTGAAGCTTTCTTT. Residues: CASSPLRAMNTEAFF.

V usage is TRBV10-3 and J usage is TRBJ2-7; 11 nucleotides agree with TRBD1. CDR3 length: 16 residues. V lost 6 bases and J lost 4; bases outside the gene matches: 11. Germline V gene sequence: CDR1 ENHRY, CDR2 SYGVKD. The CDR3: CAISAGTGGGGYEQYF. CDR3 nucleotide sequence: TGTGCCATCAGCGCCGGGACAGGGGGAGGAGGTTACGAGCAGTACTTC.

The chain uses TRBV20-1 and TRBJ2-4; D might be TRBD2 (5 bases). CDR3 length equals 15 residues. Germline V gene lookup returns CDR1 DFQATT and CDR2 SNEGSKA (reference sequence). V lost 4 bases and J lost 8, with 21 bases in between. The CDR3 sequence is CSATPDALGGYIQYF. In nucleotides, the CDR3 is TGCAGTGCTACCCCCGACGCCCTGGGCGGGTACATTCAGTACTTC.

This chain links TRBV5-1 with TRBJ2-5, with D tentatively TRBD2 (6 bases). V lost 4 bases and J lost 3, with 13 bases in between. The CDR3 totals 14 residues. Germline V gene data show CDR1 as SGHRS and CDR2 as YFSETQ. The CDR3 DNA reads TGCGCCAGCAGCCCGGGGACTCTAAAAGAGACCCAGTACTTC. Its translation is CASSPGTLKETQYF.

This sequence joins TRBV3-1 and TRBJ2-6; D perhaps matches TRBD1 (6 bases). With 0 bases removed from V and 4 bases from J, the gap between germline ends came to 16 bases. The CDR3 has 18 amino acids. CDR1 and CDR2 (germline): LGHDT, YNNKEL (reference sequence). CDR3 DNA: TGTGCCAGCAGCCAAGATCCTCCAGGGGCTACCGGGGCCAACGTCCTGACTTTC. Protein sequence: CASSQDPPGATGANVLTF. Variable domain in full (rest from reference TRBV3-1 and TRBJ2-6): DTAVSQTPKYLVTQMGNDKSIKCEQNLGHDTMYWYKQDSKKFLKIMFSYNNKELIINETVPNRFSPKSPDKAHLNLHINSLELGDSAVYFCASSQDPPGATGANVLTFGAGSRLTVL.

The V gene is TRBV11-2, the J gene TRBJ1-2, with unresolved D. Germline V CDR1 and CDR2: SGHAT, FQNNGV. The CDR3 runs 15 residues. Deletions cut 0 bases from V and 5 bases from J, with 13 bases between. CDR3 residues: CASSLDPAGLYGYTF. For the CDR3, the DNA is TGTGCCAGCAGCTTAGATCCCGCAGGACTATATGGCTACACCTTC. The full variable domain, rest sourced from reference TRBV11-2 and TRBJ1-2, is EAGVAQSPRYKIIEKRQSVAFWCNPISGHATLYWYQQILGQGPKLLIQFQNNGVVDDSQLPKDRFSAERLKGVDSTLKIQPAKLEDSAVYLCASSLDPAGLYGYTFGSGTRLTVV.